What follows are 5 T cell receptor beta chains derived from one specimen sequenced in a study of preoperative IRX-2 immunotherapy in early breast cancer. TCRdb's copy holds only in-frame clones and misses some; the assay was immunoSEQ multiplex PCR. The repertoire holds about 27,000 clones, with roughly 74% as singletons. Treatment: preoperative locoregional IRX-2 cytokine immunotherapy. The sequences come from lymph node tissue, collected before IRX-2 immunotherapy. The source of these receptors is a human donor with breast cancer.

This sequence joins TRBV6-8 and TRBJ1-1; D perhaps matches TRBD1 (6 bases). Germline CDR1 reads MNHGY; CDR2 reads SAAAGT. The V and J ends lost 2 bases and 2 bases respectively, with 9 bases between them. The CDR3 contains 14 residues. CDR3 amino acids: CASSYQGINTEAFF. For the CDR3, the DNA is TGTGCCAGCAGTTACCAGGGGATAAACACTGAAGCTTTCTTT.

The chain employs TRBV15 and TRBJ2-1; 8 positions agree with TRBD1. Looked up from germline, CDR1 is LNHNV and CDR2 is YYDKDF (reference sequence). V lost 1 base and J lost 4; bases outside the gene matches: 3. The CDR3 length is 15 residues. This chain's CDR3 is CATSRGTGSYNEQFF. The CDR3 bases are TGTGCCACCAGCAGAGGGACAGGGTCGTACAATGAGCAGTTCTTC.

V is TRBV18 and J is TRBJ1-6; TRBD1 agrees at 7 bases. The CDR3 has 16 amino acids. Trimming cost V 5 bases and J 1 base; bases outside gene matches: 5. Germline CDR1 KGHSH, CDR2 LQKENI. The CDR3, as DNA: TGTGCCAGCTCAGGGACAGTTCTGTCCTATAATTCACCCCTCCACTTT. It codes for CASSGTVLSYNSPLHF.

V is TRBV30 and J is TRBJ1-3; perhaps TRBD1 as D (5 bases). Germline CDR1 GTSNPN, CDR2 SVGIG (reference sequence). There are 17 residues in the CDR3. Trimming cost V 1 base and J 0 bases, with 16 bases left between them. The CDR3 DNA reads as TGTGCCTGGAGTGCGACGAGGGCGGGACTCTCTGGAAACACCATATATTTT. This sequence encodes CAWSATRAGLSGNTIYF.

The J gene is TRBJ1-6, the V gene TRBV25-1, with D unclear. V dropped 3 bases and J dropped 7 bases, with 10 bases sitting between them. Germline V CDR1 and CDR2: MGHDK, SYGVNS. The CDR3 is 14 residues long. CDR3 bases: TGTGCCAGCAGTGATTGGGCCTCGAATTCACCCCTCCACTTT. It yields the protein CASSDWASNSPLHF.